Sequencing of this T cell receptor beta chain was carried out in a study of blood T cell repertoires in COVID-19. At the level of the study: COVID-19 samples from acute and convalescent phases originated in the United States, Italy and Spain. T cells, B-cell-depleted T cells, or PBMCs provided the cDNA or gDNA that served as material.

Per the authors' pipeline: Estimation of nucleated cell counts relied on the amplification of reference gene primers. TCRdb's table, derived via immunoSEQ multiplex PCR, lists solely in-frame clones and lacks some. V and J calls and clone size are those listed in that table; D and trimming were worked out from the DNA. Of 49,000 or so clones in the sample, around 87% were seen once. From germline, CDR1 is SNHLY and CDR2 FYNNEI. The CDR3 spans 13 residues. V was clipped by 6 bases and J by 7 bases, with 10 bases between them. V and J are TRBV2 and TRBJ1-6; D unresolved. Sequencing was performed on peripheral blood. This TCR came from a man in his forties or fifties with active COVID-19. CDR3 amino acids: CASRARQNSPLHF. The CDR3 bases are TGTGCCAGCAGGGCCAGGCAAAATTCACCCCTCCACTTT. Variable domain in full (rest from reference TRBV2 and TRBJ1-6): EPEVTQTPSHQVTQMGQEVILRCVPISNHLYFYWYRQILGQKVEFLVSFYNNEISEKSEIFDDQFSVERPDGSNFTLKIRSTKLEDSAMYFCASRARQNSPLHFGNGTRLTVT.